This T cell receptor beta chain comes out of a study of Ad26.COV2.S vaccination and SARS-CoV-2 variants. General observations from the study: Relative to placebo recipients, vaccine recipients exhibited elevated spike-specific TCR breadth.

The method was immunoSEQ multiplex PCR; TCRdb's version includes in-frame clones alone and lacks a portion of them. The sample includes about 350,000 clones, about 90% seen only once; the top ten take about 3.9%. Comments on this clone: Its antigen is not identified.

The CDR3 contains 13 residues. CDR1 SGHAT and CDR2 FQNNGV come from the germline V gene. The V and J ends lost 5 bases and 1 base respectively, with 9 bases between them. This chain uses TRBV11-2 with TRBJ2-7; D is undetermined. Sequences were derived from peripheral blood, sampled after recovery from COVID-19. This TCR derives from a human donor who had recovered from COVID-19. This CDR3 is CASSDDGSYEQYF. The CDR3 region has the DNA TGTGCCAGCAGCGACGACGGATCCTACGAGCAGTACTTC.